This T cell receptor beta chain was recorded in a study of blood T cell repertoires in COVID-19. All enrollees were roughly 18 to 100 years old and from fewer than 25 US areas. Resolution of symptoms, clearance, or two negative PCRs was present in recovered Cohort 3 donors. Data came from immunoSEQ multiplex PCR; TCRdb stores just in-frame clones and leaves some out. Of 150,000 to 200,000 clones listed, about four fifths were seen once; the top ten hold over 9.5%. This CDR3 has 14 amino acids. Germline assignment: CDR1 LGHDT and CDR2 YNNKEL (reference sequence). V was clipped by 6 bases and J by 4 bases; unmatched bases: 6.

The chain is built from TRBV3-1 (or the pseudogene TRBV3-2) and TRBJ1-2, with 9 bases matching TRBD1. The sequence was obtained from a man in his forties who had recovered from COVID-19. Sequencing used PBMCs or T cells enriched from blood (not recorded which). The CDR3 DNA sequence: TGTGCCAGCAGTGGATCGGGACAGGGCTATGGCTACACCTTC. It encodes CASSGSGQGYGYTF.